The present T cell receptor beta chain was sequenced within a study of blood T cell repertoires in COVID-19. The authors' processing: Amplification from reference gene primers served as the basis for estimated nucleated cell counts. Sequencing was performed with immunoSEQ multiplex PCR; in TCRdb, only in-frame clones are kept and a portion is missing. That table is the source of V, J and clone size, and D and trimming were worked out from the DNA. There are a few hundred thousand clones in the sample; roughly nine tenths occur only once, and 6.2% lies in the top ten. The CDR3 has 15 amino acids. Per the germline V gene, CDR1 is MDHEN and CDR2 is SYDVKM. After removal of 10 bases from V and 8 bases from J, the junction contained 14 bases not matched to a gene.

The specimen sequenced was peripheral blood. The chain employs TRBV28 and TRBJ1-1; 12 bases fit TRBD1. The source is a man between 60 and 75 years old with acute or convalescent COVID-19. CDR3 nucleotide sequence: TGTGCCATTCATGGGACAGGGGGCGGGAGTAAAGAAGCTTTCTTT. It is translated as CAIHGTGGGSKEAFF.